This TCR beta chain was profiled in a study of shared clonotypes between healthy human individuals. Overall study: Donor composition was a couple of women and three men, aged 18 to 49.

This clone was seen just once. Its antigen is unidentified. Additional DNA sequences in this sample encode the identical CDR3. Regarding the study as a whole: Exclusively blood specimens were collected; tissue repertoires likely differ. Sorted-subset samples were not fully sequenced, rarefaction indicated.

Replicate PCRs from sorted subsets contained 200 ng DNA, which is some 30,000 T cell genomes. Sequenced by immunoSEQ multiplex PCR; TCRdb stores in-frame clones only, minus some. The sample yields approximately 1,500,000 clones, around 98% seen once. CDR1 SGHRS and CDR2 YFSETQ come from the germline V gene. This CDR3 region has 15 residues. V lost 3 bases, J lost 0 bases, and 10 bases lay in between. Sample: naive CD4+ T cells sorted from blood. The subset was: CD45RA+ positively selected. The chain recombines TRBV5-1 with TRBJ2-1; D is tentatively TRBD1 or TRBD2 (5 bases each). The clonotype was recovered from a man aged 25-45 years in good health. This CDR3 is CASSSEGSSYNEQFF. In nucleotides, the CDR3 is TGCGCCAGCAGCTCCGAGGGGAGCTCCTACAATGAGCAGTTCTTC.